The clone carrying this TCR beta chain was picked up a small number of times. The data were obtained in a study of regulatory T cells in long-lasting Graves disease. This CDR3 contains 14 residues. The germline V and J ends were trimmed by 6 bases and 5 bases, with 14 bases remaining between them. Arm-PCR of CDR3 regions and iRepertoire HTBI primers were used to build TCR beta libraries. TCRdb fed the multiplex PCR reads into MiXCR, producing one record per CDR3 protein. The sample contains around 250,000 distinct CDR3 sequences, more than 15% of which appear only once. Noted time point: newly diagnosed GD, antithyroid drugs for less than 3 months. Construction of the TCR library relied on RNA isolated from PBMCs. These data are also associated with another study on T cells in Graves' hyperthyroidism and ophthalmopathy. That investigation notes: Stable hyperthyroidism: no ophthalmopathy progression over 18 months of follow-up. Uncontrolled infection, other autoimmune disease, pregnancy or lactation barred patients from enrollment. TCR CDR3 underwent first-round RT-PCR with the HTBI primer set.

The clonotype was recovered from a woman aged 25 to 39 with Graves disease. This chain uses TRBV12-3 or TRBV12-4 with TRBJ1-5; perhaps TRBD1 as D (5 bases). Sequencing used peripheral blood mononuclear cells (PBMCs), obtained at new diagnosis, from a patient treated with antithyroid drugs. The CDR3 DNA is TGTGCCAGCAGGCCCCAGGGATCCGATCAGCCCCAGCATTTT. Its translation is CASRPQGSDQPQHF.